These 13 T cell receptor beta chains were sequenced from one sample in a study of regulatory T cells in long-lasting Graves disease. This sample's time point: newly diagnosed GD, antithyroid drugs for less than 3 months. Generation of the TCR library employed RNA extracted from PBMCs. According to the study, TCR beta libraries were built with iRepertoire HTBI primers and CDR3-region Arm-PCR. TCRdb re-called the multiplex PCR reads with MiXCR, one entry per CDR3 protein. The data hold 200,000 to 250,000 distinct CDR3 sequences, with 20% observed a single time. The sequencing here drew on peripheral blood mononuclear cells (PBMCs), taken at new diagnosis, from a patient treated with antithyroid drugs. The receptors were sampled from a female donor with Graves disease.

Ten or more counts support this clonotype. V is TRBV18 and J is TRBJ1-1; D is ambiguous. This CDR3 spans 12 amino acids. V was trimmed by 8 bases and J by 1 base, leaving 8 bases between them. The germline V gene has CDR1 KGHSH and CDR2 LQKENI. The CDR3 region is CASSPTNTEAFF. The CDR3 DNA sequence: TGTGCCAGCAGTCCCACGAACACTGAAGCTTTCTTT.

The rearrangement links TRBV29-1 to TRBJ1-3; D is perhaps TRBD1 (5 bases). CDR1 SQVTM and CDR2 ANQGSEA come from the germline V gene. With 4 bases removed from V and 1 base from J, the gap between germline ends came to 14 bases. This CDR3 is built from 15 residues. CDR3 protein: CSVVVGHRSGNTIYF. The CDR3 nucleotides are TGCAGCGTTGTAGTGGGGCACAGATCTGGAAACACCATATATTTT.

This clonotype was counted at least ten times. The chain carries TRBV28 and TRBJ1-5; 7 bases fit TRBD1. V shed 4 bases and J 5 bases; nucleotides not matched to a gene: 2. The CDR3 runs to 13 residues. CDR1 and CDR2 (germline): MDHEN, SYDVKM. The CDR3 coding sequence is TGTGCCAGCAGTTGGGGGACAGATCAGCCCCAGCATTTT. Translation: CASSWGTDQPQHF.

Remarks on this clonotype: With a far larger clone one base away, a read error is the likely cause. The chain combines TRBV6-5 with TRBJ2-1, with 7 bases fitting TRBD2. Per germline, CDR1 MNHEY and CDR2 SVGAGI. The CDR3 sequence is 16 residues long. Unmatched junction bases numbered 15, after V lost 2 bases and J lost 11 bases. The CDR3 sequence: CASSYVASGPLDKQFF. The CDR3 bases are TGTGCCAGCAGTTACGTGGCTAGCGGCCCCCTGGATAAGCAGTTCTTC.

This clonotype was counted many times. The J gene is TRBJ2-1, the V gene TRBV7-2; 8 bases map to TRBD2. V lost 1 base and J lost 8; bases outside the gene matches: 4. The CDR3 spans 14 residues. CDR1 and CDR2 from the germline V gene are SGHTA and FQGNSA. CDR3 nucleotides: TGTGCCAGCAGCTTAGGAGGAGCGGGAGATGAGCAGTTCTTC. The encoded protein is CASSLGGAGDEQFF. Full variable domain (rest looked up from reference TRBV7-2 and TRBJ2-1): GAGVSQSPSNKVTEKGKDVELRCDPISGHTALYWYRQSLGQGLEFLIYFQGNSAPDKSGLPSDRFSAERTGGSVSTLTIQRTQQEDSAVYLCASSLGGAGDEQFFGPGTRLTVL.

V gene TRBV24-1 combines with J gene TRBJ1-6; D is uncertain. The CDR3 length is 13 residues. V was cut by 5 bases and J by 6 bases, with 7 bases left in between. Germline V CDR1 and CDR2: KGHDR, SFDVKD. The CDR3 DNA follows: TGTGCCACCAGTGGGACGGGTAATTCACCCCTCCACTTT. Protein: CATSGTGNSPLHF.

This clonotype was recorded at least ten times. This chain joins TRBV20-1 and TRBJ2-3; 8 bases agree with TRBD1. CDR3 length: 15 residues. Germline V gives CDR1 DFQATT, CDR2 SNEGSKA (reference sequence). V lost 6 bases to trimming and J lost 2 bases; unmatched junction nucleotides: 10. Written as DNA, the CDR3 is TGCAGTGCCCACCGGACAGGGATGATCACAGATACGCAGTATTTT. It encodes CSAHRTGMITDTQYF.

This clonotype was detected only once. With only one base between it and a far larger clone, this is likely a read error. The chain carries TRBV6-2 or TRBV6-3 and TRBJ2-3; maybe TRBD1 (5 bases). Germline CDR1 and CDR2: MNHEY and SVGEGT. V was trimmed by 6 bases and J by 2 bases, leaving 15 bases between them. This CDR3 is 15 amino acids long. CDR3 coding DNA: TGTGCCAGCAGAATCATACAGGCCACCACAGATACGCAGTATTTT. This gives the protein CASRIIQATTDTQYF.

This clonotype showed up just a few times. A read error may account for a junction end that differs from germline. This rearrangement joins TRBV10-3 to TRBJ1-5, with TRBD1 matching 10 bases. In germline, CDR1 is ENHRY, CDR2 SYGVKD. The CDR3 loop spans 13 amino acids. This CDR3 is CAISGDRGQPQRF. The DNA of the CDR3 is TGTGCCATCAGTGGGGACAGGGGCCAGCCCCAGCGTTTT.

This clonotype was seen repeatedly, ten times or more. The chain employs TRBV6-2 or TRBV6-3 and TRBJ2-2, with 10 bases identical to TRBD2. CDR3 size: 19 residues. Germline CDR1 MNHEY, CDR2 SVGEGT. The trim removed 2 bases at V and 0 bases at J, leaving 9 bases unmatched. In nucleotides, the CDR3 is TGTGCCAGCAGTTACCACCTCCTAGCGGGGGCTACGAACACCGGGGAGCTGTTTTTT. Its translation: CASSYHLLAGATNTGELFF.

The chain joins TRBV6-5 to TRBJ2-3; D uncertain. Germline V lookup: CDR1 MNHEY, CDR2 SVGAGI. V was pared by 4 bases and J by 4 bases, with 15 bases between. The CDR3 runs 15 residues. DNA of the CDR3: TGTGCCAGCAGTTTCTACCCGGACCGGGCAGATACGCAGTATTTT. Encoded protein: CASSFYPDRADTQYF.

The sample holds many counts of this clonotype. The chain carries TRBV15 and TRBJ2-1, with 7 bases aligning to TRBD1. With V trimmed by 4 bases and J by 6 bases, 3 bases remained unmatched. Germline V gives CDR1 LNHNV, CDR2 YYDKDF (reference sequence). CDR3 length: 13 amino acids. CDR3 coding DNA: TGTGCCACCAGCATGGGACAGATCAATGAGCAGTTCTTC. The encoded protein is CATSMGQINEQFF.

The V gene is TRBV29-1, the J gene TRBJ2-3; 7 bases map to TRBD1. After removal of 5 bases from V and 2 bases from J, the junction contained 4 bases not matched to a gene. CDR3 length equals 13 residues. Germline CDR1 reads SQVTM; CDR2 reads ANQGSEA. CDR3 region: CSVSGQYTDTQYF. The CDR3 nucleotides read TGCAGCGTTTCGGGACAGTACACAGATACGCAGTATTTT.